One and the same sample provided the 27 T cell receptor beta chains below, sequenced in a study of blood T cell repertoires in COVID-19. Assay: immunoSEQ multiplex PCR; the TCRdb copy retains only in-frame clones and omits some. The sample yields approximately 250,000 clones, roughly 88% seen once. The sequenced sample consisted of PBMCs or T cells enriched from blood (not recorded which). Receptor source: a middle-aged woman with acute COVID-19.

This CDR3 is CASSLGLAGFLETQYF. In nucleotides, the CDR3 is TGTGCCAGCAGCTTGGGGCTAGCGGGCTTCCTAGAGACCCAGTACTTC. The J gene is TRBJ2-5, the V gene TRBV11-3, with 8 bases fitting TRBD2. With V trimmed by 3 bases and J by 4 bases, 10 bases remained unmatched. The germline gives CDR1 SGHNT, CDR2 YENEEA. CDR3 length: 16 amino acids.

V and J are TRBV18 and TRBJ1-1; D not resolved. This CDR3 comprises 14 residues. CDR1 is KGHSH, CDR2 LQKENI, per germline. V gave up 3 bases and J gave up 3 bases, with 11 bases separating them. CDR3 sequence reads: CASSPREGDTEAFF. The CDR3 region has the DNA TGTGCCAGCTCACCCCGAGAGGGTGACACTGAAGCTTTCTTT.

The chain uses TRBV15 and TRBJ2-1, with TRBD2 as a possible D gene (5 bases). The CDR3 totals 15 residues. Germline CDR1 is LNHNV and CDR2 is YYDKDF (reference sequence). Trimming stripped 1 base from V and 1 base from J, with 8 bases between. CDR3 protein: CATSRVEGSYNEQFF. CDR3 in DNA: TGTGCCACCAGCAGAGTTGAGGGATCCTACAATGAGCAGTTCTTC.

The chain employs TRBV30 and TRBJ2-3; D is unclear. CDR1 and CDR2 (germline): GTSNPN, SVGIG (reference sequence). The CDR3 has 13 residues. V lost 0 bases, J lost 4 bases, and 8 bases lay in between. The CDR3 DNA reads as TGTGCCTGGAGTGTGACTCACGCAGATACGCAGTATTTT. Its translation: CAWSVTHADTQYF.

The V gene is TRBV11-2, the J gene TRBJ2-1, with a tentative D call TRBD2 (5 bases). Germline loops: CDR1 SGHAT, CDR2 FQNNGV. Trimming removed 6 bases from V and 1 base from J, with 13 bases in between. This CDR3 spans 15 amino acids. The CDR3 DNA is TGTGCCAGCAGTCGCATTCCGGGATCCTACAATGAGCAGTTCTTC. Residues: CASSRIPGSYNEQFF.

This clone was seen more than once but under ten times. The V gene is TRBV29-1, the J gene TRBJ1-2; D perhaps matches TRBD1 (5 bases). With 7 bases removed from V and 0 bases from J, the gap between germline ends came to 15 bases. The germline V gene encodes CDR1 SQVTM and CDR2 ANQGSEA. The CDR3 length is 14 residues. The CDR3 sequence is CSALRDRPNYGYTF. DNA of the CDR3: TGCAGCGCCCTCAGGGATCGCCCTAACTATGGCTACACCTTC.

In the case of this clone: Other DNA variants within this sample encode the same CDR3. V gene TRBV15 combines with J gene TRBJ1-2, with 8 bases that match TRBD1. CDR3 length: 14 residues. Germline CDR1 reads LNHNV; CDR2 reads YYDKDF (reference sequence). V lost 0 bases, J lost 8 bases, and 5 bases stayed unmatched. CDR3 sequence (DNA): TGTGCCACCAGCAGAGATCGGACAGGGTACGGCTACACCTTC. As protein: CATSRDRTGYGYTF.

The chain joins TRBV3-1 (or the pseudogene TRBV3-2) to TRBJ2-5; 12 nucleotides match TRBD2. The trim removed 2 bases at V and 3 bases at J, leaving 4 bases unmatched. This CDR3 is 16 amino acids long. From germline, CDR1 is LGHDT and CDR2 YNNKEL (reference sequence). The CDR3 DNA is TGTGCCAGCAGCCAAAGGACTAGCGGGGCTAAAGAGACCCAGTACTTC. It is translated as CASSQRTSGAKETQYF.

The chain recombines TRBV15 with TRBJ1-6; TRBD1 might be the D (6 bases). CDR1 is LNHNV and CDR2 is YYDKDF in the germline V gene (reference sequence). V lost 0 bases and J 15 bases, leaving 21 bases between the germline ends. The CDR3 loop spans 16 amino acids. The CDR3 loop is CATSRDRDMDWGLLHF. The CDR3 DNA reads as TGTGCCACCAGCAGAGACCGGGACATGGACTGGGGGCTCCTCCACTTT. The whole variable domain, filled in from reference TRBV15 and TRBJ1-6, reads DAMVIQNPRYQVTQFGKPVTLSCSQTLNHNVMYWYQQKSSQAPKLLFHYYDKDFNNEADTPDNFQSRRPNTSFCFLDIRSPGLGDTAMYLCATSRDRDMDWGLLHFGNGTRLTVT.

The J gene is TRBJ2-5, the V gene TRBV5-1, with TRBD2 matching over 9 bases. CDR3 length: 14 amino acids. J gave up 2 bases and V 6 bases, and 5 bases lay outside the gene matches. CDR1 and CDR2 from the germline V gene are SGHRS and YFSETQ. Here the CDR3 DNA reads TGCGCCAGCAATATGCGGGAGGGTCAAGAGACCCAGTACTTC. The encoded protein is CASNMREGQETQYF.

About this clone itself: Other nucleotide sequences in the sample specify the same CDR3. V gene TRBV18 combines with J gene TRBJ1-4; maybe TRBD1 (5 bases). V was shortened by 1 base and J by 8 bases, with 8 bases between the two germline ends. Looked up from germline, CDR1 is KGHSH and CDR2 is LQKENI. There are 13 residues in the CDR3. Here the CDR3 DNA reads TGTGCCAGCTCACCACAGGAGGGGGAAAAACTGTTTTTT. Protein product: CASSPQEGEKLFF. Drawing the rest from reference TRBV18 and TRBJ1-4, the complete variable domain is NAGVMQNPRHLVRRRGQEARLRCSPMKGHSHVYWYRQLPEEGLKFMVYLQKENIIDESGMPKERFSAEFPKEGPSILRIQQVVRGDSAAYFCASSPQEGEKLFFGSGTQLSVL.

V and J are TRBV29-1 and TRBJ1-2, with a tentative D call TRBD1 (6 bases). Deletions cut 5 bases from V and 6 bases from J, with 16 bases between. This CDR3 contains 13 residues. The V gene's germline CDR1 is SQVTM and CDR2 ANQGSEA. The chain's CDR3 is CSVITGRGDGYTF. DNA of the CDR3: TGCAGCGTTATAACAGGGAGAGGGGATGGCTACACCTTC.

This clone has at least ten counts. CDR3 coding DNA: TGTGCCAGCAGCTTAGCCCCGGAGCGGTCCCCTTACGAGCAGTACTTC. Translated, it gives CASSLAPERSPYEQYF. The rearrangement links TRBV11-2 to TRBJ2-7, with D perhaps matching TRBD2 (5 bases). Germline CDR1 and CDR2: SGHAT and FQNNGV. CDR3 size: 16 residues. The V end lost 1 base, the J end lost 4 bases, and 17 bases lay between the germline ends.

The J gene is TRBJ1-6, the V gene TRBV30, with 10 bases identical to TRBD1. The CDR3 is 14 amino acids. The J segment lost 7 bases and the V segment lost 7 bases, leaving 7 bases of the junction unmatched. Germline CDR1 and CDR2: GTSNPN and SVGIG (reference sequence). CDR3 sequence: CAYRDRGKNSPLHF. CDR3 DNA: TGTGCCTACCGGGACAGGGGAAAGAATTCACCCCTCCACTTT. Full variable domain (missing parts from reference TRBV30 and TRBJ1-6): SQTIHQWPATLVQPVGSPLSLECTVEGTSNPNLYWYRQAAGRGLQLLFYSVGIGQISSEVPQNLSASRPQDRQFILSSKKLLLSDSGFYLCAYRDRGKNSPLHFGNGTRLTVT.

V and J are TRBV19 and TRBJ1-2; possibly TRBD1 for D (5 bases). Per germline, CDR1 LNHDA and CDR2 SQIVND (reference sequence). Trimming took 1 base from V and 8 from J, leaving 11 bases between them. The CDR3 is 13 amino acids. CDR3 bases: TGTGCCAGTAGTATAGTGGCAGGGCAAGGCTACACCTTC. It encodes CASSIVAGQGYTF.

This clone was detected a few times. The rearrangement joins TRBV20-1 to TRBJ1-3; D unclear. The CDR3 sequence is 11 residues long. V lost 4 bases and J lost 4, with 5 bases in between. The germline V gene has CDR1 DFQATT and CDR2 SNEGSKA (reference sequence). The CDR3 coding sequence is TGCAGTGCTAATCAGGGAAACACCATATATTTT. It encodes CSANQGNTIYF.

The chain is built from TRBV4-2 and TRBJ2-7, with 11 bases lining up with TRBD2. The CDR3 is 15 residues long. V trimming: 1 base; J trimming: 7 bases; junction bases outside the gene matches: 6. Looked up from germline, CDR1 is LGHNA and CDR2 is YNFKEQ. The CDR3 region has the DNA TGTGCCAGCAGCCAAGTATTAGCGGGGGGGCCGGAGCAGTACTTC. This codes for CASSQVLAGGPEQYF.

The chain joins TRBV6-5 to TRBJ1-1; TRBD1 is a possible D gene (5 bases). CDR3 length equals 15 residues. Looked up from germline, CDR1 is MNHEY and CDR2 is SVGAGI. The V end was cut by 5 bases, the J end by 0 bases, with 13 bases between. The CDR3: CASSNQDTLNTEAFF. DNA for the CDR3: TGTGCCAGCAGTAACCAGGACACTTTGAACACTGAAGCTTTCTTT.

The V gene is TRBV7-2, the J gene TRBJ1-2, with 9 nucleotides matching TRBD1. The germline CDR1 and CDR2 sequences are SGHTA and FQGNSA. This CDR3 has 14 residues. Germline trimming cut 3 bases from V and 8 bases from J; bases unmatched to any gene: 7. The CDR3 DNA sequence: TGTGCCAGCAGCTTTTCCCGACAGGGGGAAGGCTACACCTTC. Translated, it gives CASSFSRQGEGYTF.

The gene calls are TRBV10-3 and TRBJ2-7; 9 bases line up with TRBD1. CDR1 ENHRY and CDR2 SYGVKD come from the germline V gene. V was clipped by 4 bases and J by 0 bases; unmatched bases: 13. The CDR3 is 18 residues long. The CDR3 is CAISVWDRESPSSYEQYF. DNA of the CDR3: TGTGCCATCAGTGTCTGGGACAGGGAATCCCCAAGCTCCTACGAGCAGTACTTC.

A single count supports this clone. The genes are TRBV5-4 and TRBJ2-5; tentatively, D is TRBD2 (6 bases). The V and J ends lost 3 bases and 4 bases respectively, with 16 bases between them. Germline CDR1 reads SGHNT; CDR2 reads YYREEE (reference sequence). This CDR3 region has 15 residues. CDR3 bases: TGTGCCAGCAGCTCAATAAAGACCGGGAGAGAGACCCAGTACTTC. This translates into CASSSIKTGRETQYF.

This chain connects TRBV19 to TRBJ1-3, with TRBD1 as a possible D gene (6 bases). Germline lookup yields CDR1 LNHDA and CDR2 SQIVND (reference sequence). V was pared by 3 bases and J by 0 bases, with 24 bases between. The CDR3 is made up of 20 amino acids. CDR3: CASSMLPAGVSASSGNTIYF. CDR3 bases: TGTGCCAGTAGTATGTTACCAGCAGGGGTTTCAGCCTCCTCTGGAAACACCATATATTTT. The full variable domain, its missing parts supplied by reference TRBV19 and TRBJ1-3, is DGGITQSPKYLFRKEGQNVTLSCEQNLNHDAMYWYRQDPGQGLRLIYYSQIVNDFQKGDIAEGYSVSREKKESFPLTVTSAQKNPTAFYLCASSMLPAGVSASSGNTIYFGEGSWLTVV.

This clone was counted once. This chain connects TRBV2 to TRBJ2-1, with 8 bases fitting TRBD2. The trim removed 10 bases at V and 2 bases at J, leaving 10 bases unmatched. The CDR3 spans 15 residues. The germline V gene encodes CDR1 SNHLY and CDR2 FYNNEI. CDR3 coding DNA: TGTGCCATGAGGATGGCGGGGGGTGCCTACAATGAGCAGTTCTTC. Its translation: CAMRMAGGAYNEQFF.

This chain joins TRBV19 and TRBJ1-5; TRBD1 agrees at 8 bases. This CDR3 region has 17 residues. V lost 3 bases, J lost 2 bases, and 9 bases stayed unmatched. Germline lookup yields CDR1 LNHDA and CDR2 SQIVND (reference sequence). Written as DNA, the CDR3 is TGTGCCAGTAGTATCACATCAGGGGGCGCCGGCAATCAGCCCCAGCATTTT. Residues: CASSITSGGAGNQPQHF.

The genes are TRBV4-2 and TRBJ1-2, with D possibly TRBD1 on 5 matching bases. CDR3 size: 13 residues. Germline CDR1 and CDR2: LGHNA and YNFKEQ. V lost 3 bases, J lost 1 base, and 6 bases lay in between. CDR3 in amino acids: CASSQGLNYGYTF. The CDR3 DNA sequence: TGTGCCAGCAGCCAGGGACTTAACTATGGCTACACCTTC.

The chain combines TRBV7-2 with TRBJ1-2; weak D call: TRBD1 (5 bases). CDR3 length: 13 amino acids. Germline V lookup: CDR1 SGHTA, CDR2 FQGNSA. The V gene lost 2 bases and the J gene lost 8 bases, with 12 bases spanning the gap. Written as DNA, the CDR3 is TGTGCCAGCAGCTTAACTGGGGGGAGGGGCTACACCTTC. Its translation is CASSLTGGRGYTF.

The rearrangement links TRBV7-6 to TRBJ1-2; TRBD1 matches at 10 bases. CDR3 length equals 15 residues. Germline V gene sequence: CDR1 SGHVS, CDR2 FNYEAQ. The trim removed 5 bases at V and 5 bases at J, leaving 8 bases unmatched. CDR3: CASSLSDRGVYGYTF. The CDR3 region has the DNA TGTGCCAGCAGCCTCTCGGACAGGGGGGTTTATGGCTACACCTTC.